The clone carrying this TCR beta chain occurred many times. Each TCR transcript was tagged with a 10-nucleotide random UMI during 5'RACE. Via MiXCR, TCRdb re-called the 5' RACE reads, giving one row per CDR3 protein. This table holds under 90,000 distinct CDR3 sequences, around 3.4% found once. V dropped 4 bases and J dropped 0 bases, with 13 bases sitting between them. The CDR3 runs to 15 residues. The V gene's germline CDR1 is SGHRS and CDR2 YFSETQ. The data originate from a study of neurological immune-mediated disorders. This sequence originates from a woman aged 50 to 60 with multiple sclerosis. The gene calls are TRBV5-1 and TRBJ1-2, with D perhaps TRBD1 (5 bases). The sequencing sample was made of PBMCs. CDR3 loop: CASSKGDRPNYGYTF. Written as DNA, the CDR3 is TGCGCCAGCAGCAAAGGGGACCGCCCTAACTATGGCTACACCTTC.